Listed below are T cell receptor beta chains from one sample, sequenced in a study of T-cell reconstitution after alpha-beta-depleted transplantation in children. Using its own MiXCR run on the PCR reads, TCRdb lists one record per CDR3 protein. The sample yields about 200,000 distinct CDR3 sequences, about 6% seen once. This specimen consisted of PBMCs, obtained before TCRalphabeta/CD19-depleted stem cell transplant. Receptors originate from a girl younger than two with combined immunodeficiency, due to receive a stem cell transplant. Each CDR3 is given with its conserved first and last residue. The D gene is left open where the match is weak. Size values are once, few and many counts, or a class for expanded clones, and some rows have none.

TRBV7-6	TRBD1	many	TRBJ2-3	CASSLARTGSDTDTQYF	TGTGCCAGCAGCTTAGCGCGGACAGGGAGTGACACAGATACGCAGTATTTT
TRBV4-1	TRBD1	many	TRBJ2-1	CASSSTGWEQFF	TGCGCCAGCAGCTCGACAGGGTGGGAGCAGTTCTTC
TRBV28	NA	many	TRBJ2-3	CASSFSGVTDTQYF	TGTGCCAGCAGTTTTAGTGGTGTCACAGATACGCAGTATTTT
TRBV5-6	NA	many	TRBJ2-1	CASSLNNFGRSYNEQFF	TGTGCCAGCAGCTTGAATAATTTTGGAAGGTCCTACAATGAGCAGTTCTTC
TRBV12-3/TRBV12-4	NA	few	TRBJ1-2	CASSSLLDSYGYTF	TGTGCCAGCAGTTCCCTTCTCGACAGCTATGGCTACACCTTC
TRBV19	TRBD1	few	TRBJ2-2	CASSARQGIRTTGELFF	TGTGCCAGTAGTGCCCGACAGGGAATAAGGACCACCGGGGAGCTGTTTTTT
TRBV29-1	NA	many	TRBJ1-3	CSVAGVYRNTIYF	TGCAGCGTCGCAGGGGTATATAGAAACACCATATATTTT
TRBV15	TRBD1	many	TRBJ2-7	CATLGTGYEQYF	TGTGCCACACTGGGGACAGGGTACGAGCAGTACTTC
TRBV7-2	NA	many	TRBJ2-3	CASTLRWWETDTQYF	TGTGCCAGCACCCTGCGATGGTGGGAGACTGATACGCAGTATTTT
TRBV27	TRBD2	many	TRBJ2-1	CASSSGLAGGEDNEQFF	TGTGCCAGCAGTTCGGGGCTAGCGGGAGGGGAAGACAATGAGCAGTTCTTC
TRBV7-9	NA	many	TRBJ1-1	CASSLGTVMTEAFF	TGTGCCAGCAGCTTAGGGACAGTGATGACTGAAGCTTTCTTT
TRBV10-3	NA	many	TRBJ2-1	CAINRDNEQFF	TGTGCCATTAACCGCGACAATGAGCAGTTCTTC
TRBV4-1	NA	many	TRBJ2-7	CASSQVGGAVYF	TGCGCCAGCAGCCAAGTAGGAGGGGCGGTGTACTTC
TRBV10-3	TRBD1	NA	TRBJ1-2	CAISDPRGGQGPTNYGYTF	TGTGCCATCAGTGACCCCCGGGGGGGACAGGGCCCCACTAACTATGGCTACACCTTC
TRBV13	TRBD2	many	TRBJ2-1	CASSSVASGGRLF	TGTGCCAGCAGCTCCGTTGCTTCGGGGGGGCGGCTCTTC
TRBV4-1	NA	many	TRBJ2-7	CASSQDGRRFWGSYEQYF	TGCGCCAGCAGCCAAGATGGGAGGAGGTTTTGGGGTTCCTACGAGCAGTACTTC
TRBV6-2/TRBV6-3	TRBD2	many	TRBJ2-1	CASRIIESGSSYNEQFF	TGTGCCAGCAGAATAATAGAAAGCGGGAGCTCCTACAATGAGCAGTTCTTC
TRBV10-3	TRBD2	many	TRBJ2-5	CAIRGGLAQETQYF	TGTGCCATCCGGGGGGGACTAGCTCAAGAGACCCAGTACTTC
TRBV7-9	NA	many	TRBJ2-1	CASSLEALEQFF	TGTGCCAGCAGCTTAGAGGCTCTTGAGCAGTTCTTC
TRBV5-1	NA	many	TRBJ2-1	CASSIQTFTNNEQFF	TGCGCCAGCAGCATACAGACCTTCACTAATAATGAGCAGTTCTTC
TRBV4-2	TRBD1	few	TRBJ2-7	CASSYRTGGVYEQYF	TGTGCCAGCAGCTACCGGACAGGGGGCGTCTACGAGCAGTACTTC
TRBV29-1	NA	many	TRBJ1-2	CSVQSAGALFYGYTF	TGCAGCGTTCAGTCCGCCGGGGCTCTGTTCTATGGCTACACCTTC
TRBV12-3/TRBV12-4	NA	NA	TRBJ1-1	CASSLGHRNTEAFF	TGTGCCAGCAGTTTAGGTCACAGAAACACTGAAGCTTTCTTT
TRBV6-5	NA	many	TRBJ2-2	CASSYSQSGYTGELFF	TGTGCCAGCAGTTACTCGCAGTCGGGGTACACCGGGGAGCTGTTTTTT
TRBV7-2	TRBD1	many	TRBJ1-4	CASSSGYRGEKLFF	TGTGCCAGCAGCAGTGGGTACAGGGGGGAAAAACTGTTTTTT
TRBV10-3	TRBD2	many	TRBJ2-1	CAISERLAGYNEQFF	TGTGCCATCAGTGAGCGACTAGCGGGGTACAATGAGCAGTTCTTC